This entry features one T cell receptor beta chain sequence. This sample stems from a study of blood T cell repertoires in COVID-19. The wider study: Some COVID-19 samples were acute and others convalescent; all came from the United States, Italy and Spain. PBMCs, B-cell-depleted T cells, or T cells provided the cDNA or gDNA that made up the material.

V was pared by 4 bases and J by 5 bases, with 7 bases between. The CDR3 runs to 12 residues. The V gene's germline CDR1 is MNHNY and CDR2 SVGAGI (reference sequence). Per the study methods: The authors estimated nucleated cell counts from reference gene primer amplification. Assay: immunoSEQ multiplex PCR; the TCRdb copy retains only in-frame clones and omits some. That table gives V, J and clone size, and the DNA gave D and trimming. The sample shows about 110,000 clones, approximately 90% of them seen only once. V gene TRBV6-6 combines with J gene TRBJ2-3, with no clear D. The sequenced material came from peripheral blood. This clonotype was sampled from an elderly woman with acute or convalescent COVID-19. DNA for the CDR3: TGTGCCAGCAGTTTGTCCCGAGATACGCAGTATTTT. It specifies CASSLSRDTQYF.